The 2 T cell receptor beta chains listed next were all sequenced from one sample in a study of T-cell memory formation after mild COVID-19. TCRdb itself ran the 5' RACE reads through MiXCR, one entry per CDR3 protein. The sample holds roughly 370,000 distinct CDR3 sequences, around a sixth seen once. The specimen sequenced was PBMCs or a T cell subset sorted from them (not recorded which). These receptors were obtained from a man aged 18 to 30 who had mild COVID-19 (a few samples of this study predate the infection). Cell type and time point are not known.

The chain joins TRBV11-2 to TRBJ2-3; maybe TRBD2 (6 bases). Germline V gene lookup returns CDR1 SGHAT and CDR2 FQNNGV. The CDR3 totals 14 residues. V was pared by 10 bases and J by 4 bases, with 18 bases between. In DNA form, the CDR3 reads TGTGCCACCTCTTCTCCCGGGAGCGCAGATACGCAGTATTTT. It translates to CATSSPGSADTQYF.

J is TRBJ2-3 and V is TRBV6-2 or TRBV6-3; TRBD2 matches 8 bases. V lost 6 bases, J lost 6 bases, and 8 bases stayed unmatched. The CDR3 consists of 14 residues. Germline-derived CDR1 and CDR2 are MNHEY and SVGEGT. DNA of the CDR3: TGTGCCAGCAGCCCGGGGGGGCCGGTTGATACGCAGTATTTT. It codes for CASSPGGPVDTQYF.